The 16 T cell receptor beta chains reported below all come from one sample, sequenced in a study of blood T cell repertoires in COVID-19. Clones were sequenced by immunoSEQ multiplex PCR, and TCRdb holds only the in-frame ones, with some missing. The sample holds 70,000 to 95,000 clones, approximately 90% seen once. Sequenced material: peripheral blood. Receptors originate from an elderly woman with active COVID-19.

The chain couples TRBV5-6 to TRBJ2-5, with 14 bases identical to TRBD2. This CDR3 contains 16 residues. Germline CDR1 reads SGHDT; CDR2 reads YYEEEE. J was trimmed by 5 bases and V by 4 bases; bases with no gene match: 7. Written as DNA, the CDR3 is TGTGCCAGCAGCCAAACCGGGACTAGCGGGAGTGAGACCCAGTACTTC. It codes for CASSQTGTSGSETQYF.

This rearrangement joins TRBV10-2 to TRBJ2-3; a weak D match, TRBD2 (5 bases). The ends were cut back, 4 bases at V and 4 bases at J, with 9 bases in the middle. CDR3 size: 13 residues. The germline CDR1 and CDR2 sequences are WSHSY and SAAADI. The DNA for the CDR3 is TGCGCCAGCAGTGCTCAGAGGGCAGATACGCAGTATTTT. It yields the protein CASSAQRADTQYF.

The chain links TRBV9 to TRBJ1-3; perhaps TRBD1 as D (6 bases). CDR1 and CDR2 (germline): SGDLS, YYNGEE. The V end lost 3 bases, the J end lost 3 bases, and 13 bases lay between the germline ends. CDR3 size: 15 residues. The CDR3 here is CASSETGRYGNTIYF. The CDR3 nucleotides read TGTGCCAGCAGCGAGACAGGACGTTATGGAAACACCATATATTTT.

Here the CDR3 reads CASSQLLFTGDYGYTF. CDR3 bases: TGTGCCAGCAGCCAACTTCTGTTTACAGGGGACTATGGCTACACCTTC. The V call is TRBV4-2, the J call TRBJ1-2, with 7 bases matching TRBD1. The length of the CDR3 is 16 residues. Per the germline V gene, CDR1 is LGHNA and CDR2 is YNFKEQ. The J segment lost 3 bases and the V segment lost 2 bases, leaving 9 bases of the junction unmatched.

The rearrangement joins TRBV11-3 to TRBJ2-5, with TRBD1 matching 7 bases. Germline CDR1 reads SGHNT; CDR2 reads YENEEA. V shed 5 bases, J shed 3 bases, and the junction held 3 bases outside the gene matches. The CDR3 sequence is 13 residues long. The CDR3 protein is CASSPGTEETQYF. The CDR3 DNA reads as TGTGCCAGCAGCCCCGGGACAGAAGAGACCCAGTACTTC.

J is TRBJ2-1 and V is TRBV5-1; 12 nucleotides align to TRBD2. This CDR3 is 14 amino acids long. V trimming: 3 bases; J trimming: 7 bases; junction bases outside the gene matches: 2. Germline V gene lookup returns CDR1 SGHRS and CDR2 YFSETQ. CDR3 residues: CASSSLAGGNEQFF. The DNA for the CDR3 is TGCGCCAGCAGCTCTCTAGCGGGAGGGAATGAGCAGTTCTTC.

This sequence joins TRBV6-4 and TRBJ1-6; 8 nucleotides line up with TRBD1. J gave up 9 bases and V 3 bases, and 16 bases lay outside the gene matches. CDR3 length: 18 residues. Germline V gives CDR1 MRHNA, CDR2 SNTAGT. CDR3 coding DNA: TGTGCCAGCAGTGAAAGGACAGGGCAGGGTGTTATGGTTTCACCCCTCCACTTT. It codes for CASSERTGQGVMVSPLHF.

The chain is built from TRBV18 and TRBJ2-3; D gene ambiguous. Trimming removed 2 bases at V and 5 bases at J, with 14 bases between. The CDR3 consists of 15 residues. Germline-derived CDR1 and CDR2 are KGHSH and LQKENI. In DNA, the CDR3 is TGTGCCAGCTCACCAAACGGTGCAAGTGGAGATACGCAGTATTTT. Translating it yields CASSPNGASGDTQYF.

V usage is TRBV19 and J usage is TRBJ2-5, with D possibly TRBD1 on 6 matching bases. Between the trimmed V and J ends, which lost 4 bases and 5 bases, there was a span of 17 bases. The germline V gene encodes CDR1 LNHDA and CDR2 SQIVND (reference sequence). CDR3 length: 15 amino acids. The CDR3 DNA follows: TGTGCCAGTAGTAGGAGGTTCAGGGGTCAGGAGACCCAGTACTTC. This translates into CASSRRFRGQETQYF.

The table lists this clone with a few counts. The chain couples TRBV27 to TRBJ2-5; no clear D gene. The V and J ends lost 5 bases and 5 bases respectively, with 12 bases between them. Germline CDR1 MNHEY, CDR2 SMNVEV (reference sequence). The CDR3 spans 13 residues. The CDR3 region is CASSPTRAETQYF. In DNA form, the CDR3 reads TGTGCCAGCAGTCCAACGAGAGCCGAGACCCAGTACTTC.

This clone has a single count. The chain combines TRBV5-1 with TRBJ2-2, with 9 bases identical to TRBD2. This CDR3 has 16 amino acids. Germline V CDR1 and CDR2: SGHRS, YFSETQ. V lost 0 bases, J lost 7 bases, and 7 bases stayed unmatched. The DNA for the CDR3 is TGCGCCAGCAGCTTGGAGCTAGCGGGATTTCACGGGGAGCTGTTTTTT. The encoded protein is CASSLELAGFHGELFF.

This sequence joins TRBV2 and TRBJ1-5; 9 bases are a match to TRBD1. Trimming removed 8 bases from V and 7 bases from J; junction bases left unmatched: 6. Germline values: CDR1 SNHLY, CDR2 FYNNEI. The CDR3 consists of 13 residues. The DNA for the CDR3 is TGTGCCAGCCAATCGGACAGGGGCCAGCCCCAGCATTTT. It is translated as CASQSDRGQPQHF.

J is TRBJ2-5 and V is TRBV13; 9 bases map to TRBD2. The CDR3 has 17 amino acids. With V trimmed by 5 bases and J by 4 bases, 14 bases remained unmatched. Germline CDR1 is PRHDT and CDR2 is FYEKMQ (reference sequence). The chain's CDR3 is CASSPRASGTKRETQYF. Written as DNA, the CDR3 is TGTGCCAGCAGCCCGAGAGCTAGCGGGACGAAAAGAGAGACCCAGTACTTC.

This chain joins TRBV7-7 and TRBJ2-5; D not certain. This CDR3 spans 14 amino acids. V was cut by 1 base and J by 2 bases, with 8 bases left in between. Germline CDR1 SSHAT, CDR2 FNYEAQ (reference sequence). The CDR3 DNA reads TGTGCCAGCAGCTTAGGGCATTTTCAAGAGACCCAGTACTTC. This sequence encodes CASSLGHFQETQYF.

This chain links TRBV27 with TRBJ2-7, with D unclear. V was clipped by 1 base and J by 0 bases, with 10 bases between them. Germline assignment: CDR1 MNHEY and CDR2 SMNVEV (reference sequence). The CDR3 length is 15 residues. The CDR3 region has the DNA TGTGCCAGCAGTTTATACTACCTCAGCTCCTACGAGCAGTACTTC. Translating it yields CASSLYYLSSYEQYF.

The chain has TRBV19 and TRBJ2-3; TRBD2 matches 10 bases. Per germline, CDR1 LNHDA and CDR2 SQIVND (reference sequence). After removal of 5 bases from V and 7 bases from J, the junction contained 12 bases not matched to a gene. The CDR3 has 16 residues. The CDR3 sequence: CASSGRWSGRANTQYF. The CDR3 DNA reads as TGTGCCAGTAGTGGCCGATGGAGCGGGAGGGCAAATACGCAGTATTTT.